This TCR beta chain was sequenced during a study of T cells in Graves' hyperthyroidism and ophthalmopathy. The table lists this clonotype with many counts. The antigen remains undetermined. CDR1 and CDR2 (germline): MNHEY, SMNVEV (reference sequence). V was clipped by 4 bases and J by 0 bases; unmatched bases: 5. This CDR3 contains 15 residues. Points from the study as a whole: Ophthalmopathy was model-predicted a median roughly 6.3 months pre-onset. Classification by a 13 V-J model distinguished ophthalmopathy from stable hyperthyroidism. Also found in blood were most expanded thyroid clonotypes above 0.001.

Amplification targeted TCR beta CDR3 regions from RNA transcripts. Researchers ran a first-round RT-PCR on the TCR CDR3 using the HTBI primer set. Via MiXCR, TCRdb re-called the multiplex PCR reads, giving one row per CDR3 protein. The data contain about 130,000 distinct CDR3 sequences, approximately 24% of them singletons. PBMCs were derived from 9.5 to 10 ml fresh peripheral blood. The chain recombines TRBV27 with TRBJ2-7; 8 bases map to TRBD1. The sequence was obtained from a woman between 50 and 59 years old with Graves' hyperthyroidism that later progressed to Graves' ophthalmopathy. The specimen sequenced was blood. The CDR3 sequence is CASSSWTGSSYEQYF. The CDR3 DNA follows: TGTGCCAGCAGTTCCTGGACAGGGTCCTCCTACGAGCAGTACTTC.